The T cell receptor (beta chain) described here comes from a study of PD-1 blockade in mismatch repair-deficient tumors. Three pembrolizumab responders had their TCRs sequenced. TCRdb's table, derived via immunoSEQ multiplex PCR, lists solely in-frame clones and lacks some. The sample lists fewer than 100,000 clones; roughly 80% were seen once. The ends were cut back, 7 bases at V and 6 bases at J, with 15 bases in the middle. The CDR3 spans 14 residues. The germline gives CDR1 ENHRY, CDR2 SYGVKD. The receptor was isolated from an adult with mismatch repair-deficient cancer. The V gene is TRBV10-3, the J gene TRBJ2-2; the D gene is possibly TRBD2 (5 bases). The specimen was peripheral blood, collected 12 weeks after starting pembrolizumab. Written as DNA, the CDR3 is TGTGCCATCAAAGCTAGCTCGAGTGCCGGGGAGCTGTTTTTT. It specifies CAIKASSSAGELFF.